The 4 T cell receptor beta chains below all came from one sample that was sequenced in a study of a mutant IDH1 vaccine in newly diagnosed glioma. Assay: immunoSEQ multiplex PCR; the TCRdb copy retains only in-frame clones and omits some. The sample holds roughly 130,000 clones; around 80% are singletons and the top ten take 5.5%. Time point noted: week 11, during vaccination. Each dose of the vaccine consisted of 300 ug of mutant IDH1 20-mer peptide, with topical imiquimod. The antigens of these receptors remain unknown. The sample here was PBMCs, taken from a glioma patient whose treatment included an IDH1 peptide vaccine. Receptors were obtained from a man between 35 and 55 years old with glioma.

This clone is a singleton in its sample. The chain uses TRBV30 and TRBJ2-3; 11 nucleotides align to TRBD2. Germline V gene lookup returns CDR1 GTSNPN and CDR2 SVGIG (reference sequence). V was pared by 2 bases and J by 2 bases, with 9 bases of the junction left unmatched. This CDR3 has 17 residues. The CDR3 DNA follows: TGTGCCTGGAGTTCCGAGACTAGCGGGGAGAACACAGATACGCAGTATTTT. Its protein is CAWSSETSGENTDTQYF.

CDR3 in amino acids: CASSQKAGGITDTQYF. Here the CDR3 DNA reads TGTGCCAGCAGCCAAAAGGCGGGAGGTATCACAGATACGCAGTATTTT. This rearrangement joins TRBV4-2 to TRBJ2-3, with 8 bases matching TRBD2. The V gene's germline CDR1 is LGHNA and CDR2 YNFKEQ. Trimming at V came to 2 bases and at J to 2 bases, leaving 6 bases not matched to a gene. This CDR3 contains 16 residues.

This chain joins TRBV28 and TRBJ1-1; D not certain. This CDR3 has 13 amino acids. Trimming removed 3 bases at V and 5 bases at J, with 10 bases between. Germline-derived CDR1 and CDR2 are MDHEN and SYDVKM. CDR3 nucleotide sequence: TGTGCCAGCAGTTTTATTGAGGGAACTGAAGCTTTCTTT. It translates to CASSFIEGTEAFF.

This chain connects TRBV5-1 to TRBJ2-5; 7 bases agree with TRBD1. V was clipped by 2 bases and J by 2 bases; unmatched bases: 3. There are 14 residues in the CDR3. Germline V CDR1 and CDR2: SGHRS, YFSETQ. The CDR3 reads CASSLRGPQETQYF. Here the CDR3 DNA reads TGCGCCAGCAGCTTAAGGGGGCCGCAAGAGACCCAGTACTTC.